Sequencing of this TCR beta chain was carried out in a study of T cell responses to AZD1222 COVID-19 vaccine (dated by TCRdb to about 2021). Study-level background: Because spike-specific TCR depth and breadth did not differ between the two schedules, AZD1222 recipients who got a second dose at roughly 4 weeks were pooled with those who got a second dose at roughly 12 weeks. A total of 233 trial participants underwent TCR sequencing, of whom 200 to 220 received two doses of AZD1222 and about 26 received two doses of the MenACWY control vaccine. Trial participants were enrolled into age subgroups of 18-55, 56-69 and 70-plus years, which contained around 140, 26 and 57 TCR-sequenced participants, respectively. What the authors observed across the whole study: Reportedly, almost half of the unique spike-specific TCRs recognized epitopes lying outside the regions that are mutated in the B.1.351 and B.1.1.7 variants. The vaccine-associated CD4 TCRs covered the entire spike protein, and the dominant responses fell in regions 160-218 and 743-854. A significant rise in spike-specific TCR breadth and depth was observed after two AZD1222 doses relative to day 0 and relative to MenACWY recipients. Most participants were white British and females outnumbered males, and the authors suggested that clonal diversity may have been underestimated. Because no samples from the day 14 peak response were available, repertoires could be characterized only after the peak T cell response. In the small 56-69-year group, the increase in depth fell short of significance, most likely because of low power. Only six or seven AZD1222 recipients were SARS-CoV-2 seropositive at baseline, limiting conclusions about previously exposed vaccinees.

Notes on this clone: The clone's antigen remains unknown. The input lacks base qualities; no much larger clone sits a single base away.

Explained via the paper, the time point label denotes: baseline before first vaccination. Samples from vaccinated people were obtained from the UK trials COV001 and COV002, which included a single-blind randomized controlled phase 2/3 trial of AZD1222 (ChAdOx1 nCoV-19) in healthy adults. For TCRbeta chain sequencing, PBMC samples were collected from trial participants at day 0 and at day 28 after the second dose. A distance of 11 bases separates the germline ends of V and J, which lose 6 bases and 1 base respectively. Per the germline V gene, SGHDT is the CDR1 and YYEEEE is the CDR2. Measured from the cysteine to the phenylalanine, the CDR3 is 15 residues long. Only CDR3 DNA remains: 45 bases, in frame from the first base. The CDR3 regions of human TCRbeta chains were analyzed by immunosequencing. For the original study's pipeline: Repertoire TCRs were matched against a reference library of SARS-CoV-2-specific TCRs generated with the MIRA antigen-specificity platform. Breadth was defined as the fraction of unique TCRs that were SARS-CoV-2-associated. Depth was defined as the fraction of total T cells that were SARS-CoV-2-associated. Using the MIRA data, each spike-specific TCR was mapped to the spike region that the TCR reacts to and placed in a CD4 or CD8 class. Log10-transformed breadth and depth values were compared by one-way ANOVA with Sidak's multiple comparisons tests. This immuneACCESS table, as held by TCRdb, lists in-frame sequences with V and J called but not all clones. Of the missing ones, under half trace to an unresolved V gene in checked studies; the others have no known cause. The V and J calls and clone size were taken over from that table, and D and trimming were inferred from the DNA. Here the sample has about 84,000 clones; 87% occur a single time. Over 1.2% of the sample is taken by the ten largest.

Recombination connected TRBV5-6 to TRBJ2-6; the D gene cannot be resolved reliably. This receptor was identified in an adult in good health. This sample comprised peripheral blood, obtained on day 0 of AZD1222 vaccination. At the DNA level, the sequence is TGTGCCAGCAACCCCGGATTATCTGGGGCCAACGTCCTGACTTTC. Translation gives CASNPGLSGANVLTF. Supplemented by the reference TRBV5-6 and TRBJ2-6 proteins around the CDR3, the complete variable domain is DAGVTQSPTHLIKTRGQQVTLRCSPKSGHDTVSWYQQALGQGPQFIFQYYEEEERQRGNFPDRFSGHQFPNYSSELNVNALLLGDSALYLCASNPGLSGANVLTFGAGSRLTVL.